These 2 T cell receptor beta chains were all obtained from the same sample, sequenced in a study of cytomegalovirus exposure and HLA in healthy donors. Both 60 Vbeta primers and 13 Jbeta primers went into the PCR. Only in-frame clones appear in the TCRdb table, and some are missing; sequencing was by immunoSEQ multiplex PCR. Here the sample spans approximately 130,000 clones, 80% being singletons. Source material: PBMCs. These TCRs come from a woman aged 40-49 years in good health and CMV-seronegative.

The chain has TRBV6-6 and TRBJ2-5; D is undetermined. The germline CDR1 and CDR2 sequences are MNHNY and SVGAGI (reference sequence). The CDR3 has 10 residues. V was trimmed by 6 bases and J by 5 bases, leaving 4 bases between them. The CDR3 DNA follows: TGTGCCAGCAGGAGGGAGACCCAGTACTTC. It specifies CASRRETQYF.

The chain has TRBV19 and TRBJ2-1, with 8 bases lining up with TRBD2. Germline CDR1 is LNHDA and CDR2 is SQIVND (reference sequence). The CDR3 consists of 13 residues. With V trimmed by 4 bases and J by 6 bases, 2 bases remained unmatched. The CDR3 region has the DNA TGTGCCAGTAGTAAAGCGGGAGTCAATGAGCAGTTCTTC. It is translated as CASSKAGVNEQFF.